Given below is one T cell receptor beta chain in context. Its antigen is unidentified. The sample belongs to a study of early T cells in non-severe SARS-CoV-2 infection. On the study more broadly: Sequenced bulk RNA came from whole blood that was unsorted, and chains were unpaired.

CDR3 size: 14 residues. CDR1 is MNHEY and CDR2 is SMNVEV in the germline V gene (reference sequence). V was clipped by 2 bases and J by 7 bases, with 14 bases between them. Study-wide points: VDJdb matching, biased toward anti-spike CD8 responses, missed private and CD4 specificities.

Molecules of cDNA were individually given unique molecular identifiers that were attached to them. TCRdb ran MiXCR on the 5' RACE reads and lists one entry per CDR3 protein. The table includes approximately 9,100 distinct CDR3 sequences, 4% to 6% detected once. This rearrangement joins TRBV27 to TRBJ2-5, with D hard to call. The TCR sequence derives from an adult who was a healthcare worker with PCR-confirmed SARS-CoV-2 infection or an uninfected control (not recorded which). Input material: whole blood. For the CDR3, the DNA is TGTGCCAGCAGTTTAAGCCAGTTGGTCGGGACCCAGTACTTC. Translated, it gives CASSLSQLVGTQYF.